This paragraph reports one TCR beta chain. Its antigen is not identified. Both 60 Vbeta primers and 13 Jbeta primers went into the PCR. The table came from immunoSEQ multiplex PCR; TCRdb's copy has only in-frame clones and leaves some out. The sample has about 200,000 clones, approximately 86% seen once. The sample comes from a study of cytomegalovirus exposure and HLA in healthy donors. Findings and caveats of the study: Researchers reported from a later analysis that most CMV-associated TCR beta chains appeared HLA-restricted.

The ends were cut back, 3 bases at V and 2 bases at J, with 8 bases in the middle. CDR1 is MNHNY, CDR2 SVGAGI, per germline (reference sequence). The CDR3 totals 14 residues. Sequenced input: PBMCs. This receptor was taken from a woman in her 30s in good health and CMV-seronegative. The rearrangement uses TRBV6-6 and TRBJ2-1; D perhaps matches TRBD2 (6 bases). The CDR3 loop reads CASSYGGTYNEQFF. DNA of the CDR3: TGTGCCAGCAGTTATGGGGGGACCTACAATGAGCAGTTCTTC.